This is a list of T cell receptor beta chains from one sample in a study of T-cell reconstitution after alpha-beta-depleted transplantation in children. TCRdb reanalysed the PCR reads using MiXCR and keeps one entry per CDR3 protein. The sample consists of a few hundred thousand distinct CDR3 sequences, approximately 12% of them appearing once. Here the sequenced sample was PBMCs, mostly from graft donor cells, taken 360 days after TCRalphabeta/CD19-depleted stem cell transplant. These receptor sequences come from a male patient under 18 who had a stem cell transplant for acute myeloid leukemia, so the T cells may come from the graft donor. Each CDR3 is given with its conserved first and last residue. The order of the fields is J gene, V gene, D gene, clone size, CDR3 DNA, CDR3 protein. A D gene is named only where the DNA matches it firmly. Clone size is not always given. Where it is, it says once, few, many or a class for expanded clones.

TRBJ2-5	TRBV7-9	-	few	TGTGCCAGCAGCACAGTTCACGGATTTACACGGGAGACCCAGTACTTC	CASSTVHGFTRETQYF
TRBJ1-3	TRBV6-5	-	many	TGTGCCAGCAGTTACACGGACAGTCTTCGAAACACCATATATTTT	CASSYTDSLRNTIYF
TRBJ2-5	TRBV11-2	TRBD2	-	TGTGCCAGCAGCTTAGTGGGGTCAGCGGGATACTCCGCAGAGACCCAGTACTTC	CASSLVGSAGYSAETQYF
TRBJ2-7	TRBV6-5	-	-	TGTGCCAGCAGTTACTCGAGACAGATCTACGAGCAGTACTTC	CASSYSRQIYEQYF
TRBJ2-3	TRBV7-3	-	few	TGTGCCAGCAGCTTCGACGGAGTCACAGATACGCAGTATTTT	CASSFDGVTDTQYF
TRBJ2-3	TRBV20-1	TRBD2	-	TGCAGTGCTAGCACAGCTAGCGGGACGGGCACAGATACGCAGTATTTT	CSASTASGTGTDTQYF
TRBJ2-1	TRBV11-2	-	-	TGTGCCAGCAGCCGACAGCGGGCCGGCAATGAGCAGTTCTTC	CASSRQRAGNEQFF
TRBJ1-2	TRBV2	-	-	TGTGCCAGCATCCCCCAAGATTTCTATGGCTACACCTTC	CASIPQDFYGYTF
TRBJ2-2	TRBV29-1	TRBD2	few	TGCAGCGTTGGGTGGCTAGCGGTGAACACCGGGGAGCTGTTTTTT	CSVGWLAVNTGELFF
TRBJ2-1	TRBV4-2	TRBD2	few	TGTGCCAGCAGCCAAGAAGGGACTAGCGGGAGGAGGGAGCAGTTCTTC	CASSQEGTSGRREQFF
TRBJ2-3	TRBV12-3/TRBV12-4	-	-	TGTGCCAGCACCCCACCCGGGACTGCAGATACGCAGTATTTT	CASTPPGTADTQYF
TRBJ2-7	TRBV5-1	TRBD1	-	TGCGCCAGCAGCCCCGGGACAGGGGTTTCCTACGAGCAGTACTTC	CASSPGTGVSYEQYF
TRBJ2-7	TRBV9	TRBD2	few	TGTGCCAGCAGCCGAACCGGACTAGCGGGAGGGTACGAGCAGTACTTC	CASSRTGLAGGYEQYF
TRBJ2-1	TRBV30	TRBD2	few	TGTGCCTGGAGGCCGGTCGGCAGCGGGAGTAGGAATGAGCAGTTCTTC	CAWRPVGSGSRNEQFF
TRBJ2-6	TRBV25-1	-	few	TGTGCCAGCAGTGAATATATCCTTACTGGGGCCAACGTCCTGACTTTC	CASSEYILTGANVLTF
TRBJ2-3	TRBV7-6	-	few	TGTGCCAGCAGCTTAGGAGAGGCTCGCACAGATACGCAGTATTTT	CASSLGEARTDTQYF
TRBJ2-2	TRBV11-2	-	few	TGTGCCAGCAGCTTAAGGGTCACGGCCCCTCAGAACACCGGGGAGCTGTTTTTT	CASSLRVTAPQNTGELFF
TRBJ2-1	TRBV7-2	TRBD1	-	TGTGCCAGCAGCTCCGGCGCCGGGGACAGGGCCTACAATGAGCAGTTCTTC	CASSSGAGDRAYNEQFF
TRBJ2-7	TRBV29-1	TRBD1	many	TGCAGCGTTGAAGATGGAGCAGGGGGCTTGAGCGGGCAGTACTTC	CSVEDGAGGLSGQYF
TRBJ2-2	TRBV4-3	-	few	TGCGCCAGCAGCCAAATTCTAGGGACCGGGGAGCTGTTTTTT	CASSQILGTGELFF
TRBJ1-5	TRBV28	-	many	TGTGCCAGCAGTTTCCTACATCAGCCCCAGCATTTT	CASSFLHQPQHF
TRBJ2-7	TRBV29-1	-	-	TGCAGCGTCTGGACTGCCTCCTACGAGCAGTACTTC	CSVWTASYEQYF
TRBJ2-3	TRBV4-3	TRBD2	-	TGCGCCAGCAGCCAAGAATGGGCGGGAGTGGGGGCAGATACGCAGTATTTT	CASSQEWAGVGADTQYF
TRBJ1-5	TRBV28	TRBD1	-	TGTGCCAGCAGTCTACCCGACAGGGTGAATCAGCCCCAGCATTTT	CASSLPDRVNQPQHF
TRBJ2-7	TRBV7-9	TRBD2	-	TGTGCCAGCAGCCAAGGAGTAGCGGGAGAACAAGCCTACGAGCAGTACTTC	CASSQGVAGEQAYEQYF
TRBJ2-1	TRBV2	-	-	TGTGCCATCCCCGGGACCCACAATGAGCAGTTCTTC	CAIPGTHNEQFF
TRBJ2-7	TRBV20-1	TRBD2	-	TGCAGTGCTAGAGGACCGGGACACCTACTAGCGGCCTCCTACGAGCAGTACTTC	CSARGPGHLLAASYEQYF
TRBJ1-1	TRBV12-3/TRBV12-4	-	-	TGTGCCAGCAGTTTACGAGGAGGTGGTGCCCGAGGAGCCACTGAAGCTTTCTTT	CASSLRGGGARGATEAFF
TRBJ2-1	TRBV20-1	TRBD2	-	TGCAGTGCAGAAGGGCTAGCGGGAGGGTCCCTTATCGGTGAGCAGTTCTTC	CSAEGLAGGSLIGEQFF
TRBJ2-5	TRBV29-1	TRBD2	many	TGCAGCGCTGAACGAACCTTAGCGGGAACACAAGAGACCCAGTACTTC	CSAERTLAGTQETQYF
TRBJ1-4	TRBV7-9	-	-	TGTGCCAGCACCGGAGCGGGTGAAAAACTGTTTTTT	CASTGAGEKLFF
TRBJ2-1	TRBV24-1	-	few	TGTGCCACCAGTCACGCAGGCCTCCATAGCTCCTACAATGAGCAGTTCTTC	CATSHAGLHSSYNEQFF
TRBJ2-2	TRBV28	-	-	TGTGCCAGCAGTTTAATGGGGCTGGAAGACACCGGGGAGCTGTTTTTT	CASSLMGLEDTGELFF
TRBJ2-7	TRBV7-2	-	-	TGTGCCAGCAGCTTAATGGGACGCAAGGGGTACGAGCAGTACTTC	CASSLMGRKGYEQYF
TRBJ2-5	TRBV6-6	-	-	TGTGCCAGCACTCTGGACAGCCCAGGGACCCAGTACTTC	CASTLDSPGTQYF
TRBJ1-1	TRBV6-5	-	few	TGTGCCAGCAGTTACTCGTTAGCAGGCTGGGGGAACACTGAAGCTTTCTTT	CASSYSLAGWGNTEAFF
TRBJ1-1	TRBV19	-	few	TGTGCCAGTTTACCGACCGGAACCACTGAAGCTTTCTTT	CASLPTGTTEAFF
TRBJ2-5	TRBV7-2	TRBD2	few	TGTGCCAGCAGCCCCATAGCGGGAAAGGGTAGTAGTGAGACCCAGTACTTC	CASSPIAGKGSSETQYF
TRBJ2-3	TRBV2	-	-	TGTGCCAGCAGCAACCCACCGAGGCAGTTAGATACGCAGTATTTT	CASSNPPRQLDTQYF
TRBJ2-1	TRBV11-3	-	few	TGTGCCAGCAGCTTAACCCCCTACGCTGAGCAGTTCTTC	CASSLTPYAEQFF
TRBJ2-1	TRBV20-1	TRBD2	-	TGCAGTGCTAGAGGGATCATTGCGGGAGGCGACAATGAGCAGTTCTTC	CSARGIIAGGDNEQFF
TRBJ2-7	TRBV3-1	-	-	TGTGCCAGCAGCCAAAGTGGTAGCATCTACGAGCAGTACTTC	CASSQSGSIYEQYF
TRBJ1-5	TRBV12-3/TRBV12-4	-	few	TGTGCCAGCAGTTTAGCGGGTCGGGGGAGCAATCAGCCCCAGCATTTT	CASSLAGRGSNQPQHF
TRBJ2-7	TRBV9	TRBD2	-	TGTGCCAGCAGCGTAGCCGGGACTAGCGGGGGGAAATCCTACGAGCAGTACTTC	CASSVAGTSGGKSYEQYF
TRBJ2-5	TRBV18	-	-	TGTGCCAGCTCACCACCGTCAGGGCCGCCTGGGAGGACCCAGTACTTC	CASSPPSGPPGRTQYF
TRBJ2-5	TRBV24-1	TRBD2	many	TGTGCCACCAGTTTAGGGACTAGTTGGGAGACCCAGTACTTC	CATSLGTSWETQYF
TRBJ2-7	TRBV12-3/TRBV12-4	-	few	TGTGCCAGCAGAGATAGTGGTGGCGAGCAGTACTTC	CASRDSGGEQYF
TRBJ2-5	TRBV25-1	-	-	TGTGCCAGCAGTGATTATAGAGAGACCCAGTACTTC	CASSDYRETQYF
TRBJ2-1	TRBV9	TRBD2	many	TGTGCCAGCAGCGCGACTAGCGGGCCGTACAATGAGCAGTTCTTC	CASSATSGPYNEQFF
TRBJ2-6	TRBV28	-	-	TGTGCCAGCACTACGGCCGACTCTGGGGCCAACGTCCTGACTTTC	CASTTADSGANVLTF
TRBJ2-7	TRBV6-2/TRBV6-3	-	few	TGTGCCAGCAGTTACTCTCAAGGGAACGAGCAGTACTTC	CASSYSQGNEQYF
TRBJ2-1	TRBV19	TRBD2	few	TGTGCCAGTAGTCGGAACCCGAGTAGCGGGGCCTACTACAATGAGCAGTTCTTC	CASSRNPSSGAYYNEQFF
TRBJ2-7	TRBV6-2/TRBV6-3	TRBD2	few	TGTGCCAGCAGTCCCGGGACTAGCGTCCCCTACGAGCAGTACTTC	CASSPGTSVPYEQYF